This T cell receptor (beta chain) was recorded in a study of T cell changes during pregnancy in multiple sclerosis (dated by TCRdb to between 2017 and 2020). Regarding the complete study: The study examined how the T cell repertoire changed over the course of pregnancy in women with multiple sclerosis.

Worth noting for this clone: It lacks a known antigen. Base qualities are not at hand, and no much larger clone is one base apart.

Library construction relied on the immunoSEQ multiplex PCR assay. TCRdb carries this immuneACCESS record with in-frame sequences only. Its versions omit some clonotypes, under half of them owing to an unresolved V gene in the studies checked, with the rest unexplained. The sample profile shows nearly 110,000 clones; 85% to 95% of them were found once. Jointly, the top ten make up roughly 0.82% of the sample. At the junction V is shortened by 4 bases and J by 1 base, with 16 bases in between. CDR1 and CDR2 (SGHTA, FQGNSA) derive from the germline V gene. Counted from cysteine to phenylalanine, this CDR3 has 16 amino acids. Just CDR3 DNA is preserved here, 48 bases in frame from base 1.

This chain joins TRBV7-2 to TRBJ2-5; TRBD2 is possibly the D segment (6 matching bases). The material sequenced was peripheral blood, taken in the third trimester of pregnancy. The TCR sequence derives from a female donor in good health, enrolled as a control in a pregnancy study. The DNA sequence follows: TGTGCCAGCAGCTACCGCGGGACCATCTTCCAAGAGACCCAGTACTTC. The encoded protein is CASSYRGTIFQETQYF.